Included here is one T cell receptor beta chain sequence, with context. This entry belongs to a study of CD8+CD57+ T cells in acquired aplastic anemia. Selection for sequencing was limited to patients who had shown CD8+CD57+ cell expansion by flow cytometry. Profiling of TCR beta VDJ combinations and CDR3 sequences used genomic DNA as template. TCRdb re-derived calls from the reads in MiXCR, one entry per CDR3 protein. The table lists about 98,000 distinct CDR3 sequences, roughly two thirds of them singletons. CDR1 and CDR2 (germline): ENHRY, SYGVKD. Trimming took off 7 bases at V and 5 bases at J, with 12 bases between the two ends. The CDR3 loop spans 13 amino acids.

The receptor's source is a human donor with aplastic anemia. The V call is TRBV10-3, the J call TRBJ2-1, with D possibly being TRBD2 (5 bases). The sequenced sample consisted of sorted CD4+, CD8+, or CD8+CD57+ T cells (not recorded which) from PBMCs. CDR3 DNA sequence: TGTGCCATCAAGCGGACCCTGAACAATGAGCAGTTCTTC. Protein: CAIKRTLNNEQFF.